This T cell receptor beta chain was observed in a study of graft-versus-host responses after intestinal transplantation. Clones were read by immunoSEQ multiplex PCR, and TCRdb kept only the in-frame ones, dropping some. The sample records about 85,000 clones, 83% being singletons. In this sample, this clone turned up a few times. The antigen remains undetermined. The CDR3 runs 11 residues. V was pared by 0 bases and J by 6 bases, with 4 bases between. Germline V gene sequence: CDR1 SGHRS, CDR2 YFSETQ. This sample comprised unstimulated CD8+ T cells sorted from spleen or lymph node cells, obtained before intestinal transplant. This rearrangement joins TRBV5-1 to TRBJ2-7; D gene ambiguous. The sequence derives from a human donor who received an intestinal transplant. The CDR3 sequence: CASSLGGEQYF. The CDR3 DNA follows: TGCGCCAGCAGCTTGGGGGGCGAGCAGTACTTC.